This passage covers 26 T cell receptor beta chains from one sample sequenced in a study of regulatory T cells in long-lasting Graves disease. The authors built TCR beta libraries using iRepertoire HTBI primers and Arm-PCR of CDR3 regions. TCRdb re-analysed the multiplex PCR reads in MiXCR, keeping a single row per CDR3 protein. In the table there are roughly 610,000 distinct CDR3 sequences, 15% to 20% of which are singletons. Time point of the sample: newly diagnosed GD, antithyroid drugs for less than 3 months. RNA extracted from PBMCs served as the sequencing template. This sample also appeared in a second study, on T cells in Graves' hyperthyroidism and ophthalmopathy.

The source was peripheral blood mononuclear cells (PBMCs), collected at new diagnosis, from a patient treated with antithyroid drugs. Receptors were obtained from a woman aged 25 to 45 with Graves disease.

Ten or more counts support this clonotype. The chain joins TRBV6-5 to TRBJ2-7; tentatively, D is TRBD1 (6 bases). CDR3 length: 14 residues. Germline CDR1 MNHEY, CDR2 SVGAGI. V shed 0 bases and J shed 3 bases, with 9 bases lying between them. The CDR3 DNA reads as TGTGCCAGCAGTTACTCTCGGGACAACTACGAGCAGTACTTC. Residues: CASSYSRDNYEQYF.

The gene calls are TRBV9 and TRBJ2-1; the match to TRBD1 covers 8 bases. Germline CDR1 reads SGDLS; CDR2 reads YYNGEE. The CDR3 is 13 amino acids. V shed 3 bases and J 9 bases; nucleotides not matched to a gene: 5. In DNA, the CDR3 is TGTGCCAGCAGCGCTGGACAGGGTCGTGAGCAGTTCTTC. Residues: CASSAGQGREQFF. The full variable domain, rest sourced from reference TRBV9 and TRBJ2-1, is DSGVTQTPKHLITATGQRVTLRCSPRSGDLSVYWYQQSLDQGLQFLIQYYNGEERAKGNILERFSAQQFPDLHSELNLSSLELGDSALYFCASSAGQGREQFFGPGTRLTVL.

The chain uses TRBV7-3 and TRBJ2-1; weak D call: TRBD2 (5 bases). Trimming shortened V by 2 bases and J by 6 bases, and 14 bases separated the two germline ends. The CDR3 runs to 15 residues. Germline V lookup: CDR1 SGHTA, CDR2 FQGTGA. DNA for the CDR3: TGTGCCAGCAGCTTAGCGTTGAGGGTGGGCAATGAGCAGTTCTTC. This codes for CASSLALRVGNEQFF.

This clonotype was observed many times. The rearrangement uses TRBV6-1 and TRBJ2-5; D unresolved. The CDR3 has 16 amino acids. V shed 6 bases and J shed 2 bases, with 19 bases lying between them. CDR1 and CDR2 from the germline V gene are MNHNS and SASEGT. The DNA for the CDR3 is TGTGCCAGCAGACCCCTAACCGACGGCGAACAAGAGACCCAGTACTTC. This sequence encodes CASRPLTDGEQETQYF.

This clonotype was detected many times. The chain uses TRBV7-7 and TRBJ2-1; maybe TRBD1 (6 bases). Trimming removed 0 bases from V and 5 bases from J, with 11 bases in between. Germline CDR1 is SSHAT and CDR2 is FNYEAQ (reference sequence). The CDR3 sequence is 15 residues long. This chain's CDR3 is CASSLAGGQNNEQFF. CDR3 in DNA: TGTGCCAGCAGCTTAGCAGGGGGTCAGAACAATGAGCAGTTCTTC.

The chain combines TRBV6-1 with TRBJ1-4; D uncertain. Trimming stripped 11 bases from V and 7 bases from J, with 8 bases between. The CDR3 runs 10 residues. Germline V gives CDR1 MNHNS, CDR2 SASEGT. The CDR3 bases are TGTGCCGCCTTCGGTGAAAAACTGTTTTTT. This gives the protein CAAFGEKLFF.

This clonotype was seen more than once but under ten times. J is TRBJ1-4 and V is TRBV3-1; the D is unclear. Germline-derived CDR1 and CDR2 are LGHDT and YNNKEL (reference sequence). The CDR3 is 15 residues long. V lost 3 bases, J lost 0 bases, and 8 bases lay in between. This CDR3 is CASSQRLSTNEKLFF. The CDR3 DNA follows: TGTGCCAGCAGCCAGAGACTGTCAACTAATGAAAAACTGTTTTTT.

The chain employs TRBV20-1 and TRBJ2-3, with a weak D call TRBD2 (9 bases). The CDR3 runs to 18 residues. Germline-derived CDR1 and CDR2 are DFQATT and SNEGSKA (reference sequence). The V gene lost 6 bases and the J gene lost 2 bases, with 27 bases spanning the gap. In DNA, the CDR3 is TGCAGTGCCCCCGAGGACAGGGATAGCGGGAGTTTCACAGATACGCAGTATTTT. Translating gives CSAPEDRDSGSFTDTQYF.

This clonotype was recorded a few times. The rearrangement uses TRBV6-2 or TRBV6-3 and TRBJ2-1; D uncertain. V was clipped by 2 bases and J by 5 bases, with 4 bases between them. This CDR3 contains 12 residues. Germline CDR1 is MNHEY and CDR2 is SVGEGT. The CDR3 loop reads CASSYGNNEQFF. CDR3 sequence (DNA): TGTGCCAGCAGTTACGGGAACAATGAGCAGTTCTTC.

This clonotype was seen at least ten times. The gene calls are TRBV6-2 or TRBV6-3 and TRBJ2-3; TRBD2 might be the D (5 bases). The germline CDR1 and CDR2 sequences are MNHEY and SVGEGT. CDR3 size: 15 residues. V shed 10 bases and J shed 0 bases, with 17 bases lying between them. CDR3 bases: TGTGCCACCATATTCCTAGCATCTAGCACAGATACGCAGTATTTT. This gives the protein CATIFLASSTDTQYF.

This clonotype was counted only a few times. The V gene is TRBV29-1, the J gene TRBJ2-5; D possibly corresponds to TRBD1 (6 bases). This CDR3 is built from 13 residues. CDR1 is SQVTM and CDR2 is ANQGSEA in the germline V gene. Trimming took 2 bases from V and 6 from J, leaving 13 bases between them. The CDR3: CSVESQGLQTQYF. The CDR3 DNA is TGCAGCGTTGAAAGTCAGGGGCTACAGACCCAGTACTTC.

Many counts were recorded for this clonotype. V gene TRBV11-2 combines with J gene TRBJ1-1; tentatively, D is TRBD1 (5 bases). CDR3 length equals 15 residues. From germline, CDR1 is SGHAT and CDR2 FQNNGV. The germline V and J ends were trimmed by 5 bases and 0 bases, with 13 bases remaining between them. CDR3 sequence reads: CASSPQTVLNTEAFF. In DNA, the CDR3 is TGTGCCAGCAGCCCTCAGACAGTTTTGAACACTGAAGCTTTCTTT. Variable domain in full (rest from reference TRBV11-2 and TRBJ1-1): EAGVAQSPRYKIIEKRQSVAFWCNPISGHATLYWYQQILGQGPKLLIQFQNNGVVDDSQLPKDRFSAERLKGVDSTLKIQPAKLEDSAVYLCASSPQTVLNTEAFFGQGTRLTVV.

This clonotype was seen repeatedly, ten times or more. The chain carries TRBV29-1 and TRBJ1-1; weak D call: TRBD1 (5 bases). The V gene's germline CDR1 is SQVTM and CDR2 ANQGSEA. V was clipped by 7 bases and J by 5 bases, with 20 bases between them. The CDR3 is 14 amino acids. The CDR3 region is CSAGAGTRVTEAFF. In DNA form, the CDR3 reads TGCAGCGCGGGAGCCGGGACCAGGGTAACTGAAGCTTTCTTT.

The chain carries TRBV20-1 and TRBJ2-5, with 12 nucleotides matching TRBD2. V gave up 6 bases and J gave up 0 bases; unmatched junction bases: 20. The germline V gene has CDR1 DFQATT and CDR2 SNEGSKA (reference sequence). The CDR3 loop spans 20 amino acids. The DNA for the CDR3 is TGCAGTGCAAGAAGCCGGCCGGACGGGCTAGCGGGAGGGTACCAAGAGACCCAGTACTTC. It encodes CSARSRPDGLAGGYQETQYF.

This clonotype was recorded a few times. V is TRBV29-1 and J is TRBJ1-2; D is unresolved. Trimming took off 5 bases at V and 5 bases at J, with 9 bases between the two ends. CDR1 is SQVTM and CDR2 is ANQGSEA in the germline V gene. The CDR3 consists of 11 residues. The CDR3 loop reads CSVQDGYGYTF. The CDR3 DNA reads TGCAGCGTTCAGGACGGTTATGGCTACACCTTC.

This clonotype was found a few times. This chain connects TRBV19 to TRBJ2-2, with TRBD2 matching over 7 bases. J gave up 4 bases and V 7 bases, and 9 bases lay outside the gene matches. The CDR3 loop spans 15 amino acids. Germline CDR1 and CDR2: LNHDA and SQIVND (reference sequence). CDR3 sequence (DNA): TGTGCCAGTAAAGTAGGGGAGGGAACCACCGGGGAGCTGTTTTTT. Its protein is CASKVGEGTTGELFF.

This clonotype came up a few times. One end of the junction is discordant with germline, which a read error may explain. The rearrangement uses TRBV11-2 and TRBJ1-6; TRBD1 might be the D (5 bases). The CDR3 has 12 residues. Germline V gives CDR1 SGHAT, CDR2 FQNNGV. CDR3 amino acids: CASRHTGSPPHF. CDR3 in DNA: TGTGCCAGCAGACACACAGGCTCACCCCCCCACTTT.

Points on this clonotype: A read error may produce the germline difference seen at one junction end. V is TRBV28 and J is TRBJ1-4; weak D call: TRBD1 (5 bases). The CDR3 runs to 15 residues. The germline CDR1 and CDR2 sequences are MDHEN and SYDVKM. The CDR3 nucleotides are TGTGTCAGCGGGTCCGGGGCCCTCCAGGGTGAAAAACTGTTTTTT. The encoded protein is CVSGSGALQGEKLFF.

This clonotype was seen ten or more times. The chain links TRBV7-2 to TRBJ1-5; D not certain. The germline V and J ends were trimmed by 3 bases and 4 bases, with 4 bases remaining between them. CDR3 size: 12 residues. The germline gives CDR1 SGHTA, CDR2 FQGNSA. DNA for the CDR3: TGTGCCAGCAGCTTGAATAATCAGCCCCAGCATTTT. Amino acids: CASSLNNQPQHF.

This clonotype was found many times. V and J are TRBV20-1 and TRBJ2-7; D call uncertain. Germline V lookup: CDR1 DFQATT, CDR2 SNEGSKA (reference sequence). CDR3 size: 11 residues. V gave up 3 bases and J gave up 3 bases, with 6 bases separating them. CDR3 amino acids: CSASDLYEQYF. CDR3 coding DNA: TGCAGTGCTAGCGACCTCTACGAGCAGTACTTC.

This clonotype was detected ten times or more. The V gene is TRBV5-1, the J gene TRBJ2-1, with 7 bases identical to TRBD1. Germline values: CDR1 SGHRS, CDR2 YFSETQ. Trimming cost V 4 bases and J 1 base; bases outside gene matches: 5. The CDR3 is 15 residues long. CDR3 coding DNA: TGCGCCAGCAGCCCCAGGACAGGATCCTACAATGAGCAGTTCTTC. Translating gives CASSPRTGSYNEQFF.

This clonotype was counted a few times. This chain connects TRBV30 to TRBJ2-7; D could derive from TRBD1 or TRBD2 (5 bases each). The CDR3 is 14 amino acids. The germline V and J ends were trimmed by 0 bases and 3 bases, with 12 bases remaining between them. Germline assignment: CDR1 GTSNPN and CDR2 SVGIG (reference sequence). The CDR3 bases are TGTGCCTGGAGTGTACGGGACCCAGACTACGAGCAGTACTTC. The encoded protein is CAWSVRDPDYEQYF.

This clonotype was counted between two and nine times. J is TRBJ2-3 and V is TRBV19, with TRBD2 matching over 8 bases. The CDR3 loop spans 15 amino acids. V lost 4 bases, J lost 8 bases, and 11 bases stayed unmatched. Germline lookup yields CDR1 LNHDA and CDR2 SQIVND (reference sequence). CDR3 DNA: TGTGCCAGTAGTAGGGCGGGAGGCCTCCCAGGTACGCAGTATTTT. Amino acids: CASSRAGGLPGTQYF.

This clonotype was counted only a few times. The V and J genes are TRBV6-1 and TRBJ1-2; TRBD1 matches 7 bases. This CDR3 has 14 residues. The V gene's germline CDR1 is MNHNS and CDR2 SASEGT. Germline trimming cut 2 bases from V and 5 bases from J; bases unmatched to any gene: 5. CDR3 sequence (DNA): TGTGCCAGCAGTGAACAGGCAGGGGGATATGGCTACACCTTC. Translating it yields CASSEQAGGYGYTF.

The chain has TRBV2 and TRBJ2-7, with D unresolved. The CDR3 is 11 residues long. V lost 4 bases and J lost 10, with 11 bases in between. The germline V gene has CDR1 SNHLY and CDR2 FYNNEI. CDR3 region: CASSGRTFQYF. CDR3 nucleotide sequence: TGTGCCAGCAGTGGTCGGACGTTCCAGTACTTC.

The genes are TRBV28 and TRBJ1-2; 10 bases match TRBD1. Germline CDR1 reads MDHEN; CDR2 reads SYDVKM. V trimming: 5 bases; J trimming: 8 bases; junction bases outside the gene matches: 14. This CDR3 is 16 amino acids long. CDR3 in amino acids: CASSTMGTGEMRGYTF. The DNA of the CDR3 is TGTGCCAGCAGTACCATGGGGACAGGGGAAATGCGGGGCTACACCTTC.